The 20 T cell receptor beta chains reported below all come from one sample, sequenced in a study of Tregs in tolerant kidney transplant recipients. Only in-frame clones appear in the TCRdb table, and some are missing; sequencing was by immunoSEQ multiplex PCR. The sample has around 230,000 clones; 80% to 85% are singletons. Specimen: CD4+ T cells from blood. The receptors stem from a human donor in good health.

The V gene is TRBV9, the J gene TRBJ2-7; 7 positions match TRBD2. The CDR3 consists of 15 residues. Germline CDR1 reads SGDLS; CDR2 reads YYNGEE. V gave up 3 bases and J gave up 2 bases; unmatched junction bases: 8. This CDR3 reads CASSAEARGAYEQYF. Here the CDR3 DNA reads TGTGCCAGCAGCGCCGAGGCCCGGGGGGCCTACGAGCAGTACTTC.

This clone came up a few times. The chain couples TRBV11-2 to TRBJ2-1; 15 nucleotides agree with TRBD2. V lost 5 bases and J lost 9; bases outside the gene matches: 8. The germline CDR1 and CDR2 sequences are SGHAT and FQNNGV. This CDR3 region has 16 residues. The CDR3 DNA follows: TGTGCCAGCAGCCCCAGGTTGGGACTAGCGGGAGGTGAGCAGTTCTTC. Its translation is CASSPRLGLAGGEQFF.

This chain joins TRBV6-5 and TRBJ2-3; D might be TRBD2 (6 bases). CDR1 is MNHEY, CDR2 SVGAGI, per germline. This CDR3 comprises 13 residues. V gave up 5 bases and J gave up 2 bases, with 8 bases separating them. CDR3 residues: CASSRDFTDTQYF. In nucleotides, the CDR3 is TGTGCCAGCAGTCGGGACTTCACAGATACGCAGTATTTT.

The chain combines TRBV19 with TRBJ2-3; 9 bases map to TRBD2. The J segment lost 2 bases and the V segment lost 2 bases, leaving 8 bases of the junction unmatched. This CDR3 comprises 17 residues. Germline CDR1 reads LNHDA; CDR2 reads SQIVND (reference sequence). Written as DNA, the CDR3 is TGTGCCAGTAGTATACCTGGACTAGCGTACAACACAGATACGCAGTATTTT. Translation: CASSIPGLAYNTDTQYF.

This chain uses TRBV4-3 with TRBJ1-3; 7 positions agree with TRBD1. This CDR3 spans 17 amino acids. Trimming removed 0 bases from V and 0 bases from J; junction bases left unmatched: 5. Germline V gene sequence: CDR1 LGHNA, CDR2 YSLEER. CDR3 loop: CASSQEWDRLSGNTIYF. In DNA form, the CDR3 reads TGCGCCAGCAGCCAAGAGTGGGACAGACTCTCTGGAAACACCATATATTTT.

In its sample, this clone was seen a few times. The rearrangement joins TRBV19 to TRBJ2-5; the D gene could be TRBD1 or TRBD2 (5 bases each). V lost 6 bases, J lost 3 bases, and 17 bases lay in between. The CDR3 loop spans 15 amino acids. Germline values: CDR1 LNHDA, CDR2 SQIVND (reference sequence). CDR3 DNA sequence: TGTGCCAGTAGCTCCCCCGGGGCCCCAGAAGAGACCCAGTACTTC. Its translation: CASSSPGAPEETQYF.

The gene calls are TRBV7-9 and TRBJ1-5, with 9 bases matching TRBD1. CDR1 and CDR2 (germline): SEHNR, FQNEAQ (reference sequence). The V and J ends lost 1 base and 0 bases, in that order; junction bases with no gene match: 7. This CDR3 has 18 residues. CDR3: CASSLVGTGINSNQPQHF. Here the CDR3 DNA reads TGTGCCAGCAGCTTAGTCGGGACAGGGATTAATAGCAATCAGCCCCAGCATTTT.

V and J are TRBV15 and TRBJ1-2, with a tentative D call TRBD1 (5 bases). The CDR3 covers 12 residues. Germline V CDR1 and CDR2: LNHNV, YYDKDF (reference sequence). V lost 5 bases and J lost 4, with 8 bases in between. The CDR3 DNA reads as TGTGCCACCAGCGGGCAGGGCTATGGCTACACCTTC. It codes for CATSGQGYGYTF. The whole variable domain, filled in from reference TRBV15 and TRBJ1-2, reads DAMVIQNPRYQVTQFGKPVTLSCSQTLNHNVMYWYQQKSSQAPKLLFHYYDKDFNNEADTPDNFQSRRPNTSFCFLDIRSPGLGDTAMYLCATSGQGYGYTFGSGTRLTVV.

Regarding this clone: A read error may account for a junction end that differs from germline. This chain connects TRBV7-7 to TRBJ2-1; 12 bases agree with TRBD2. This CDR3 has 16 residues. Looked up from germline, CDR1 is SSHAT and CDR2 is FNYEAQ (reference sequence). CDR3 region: CASSRILAGGDNEQFF. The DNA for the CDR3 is TGTGCTAGCAGCCGAATACTAGCGGGGGGCGACAATGAGCAGTTCTTC.

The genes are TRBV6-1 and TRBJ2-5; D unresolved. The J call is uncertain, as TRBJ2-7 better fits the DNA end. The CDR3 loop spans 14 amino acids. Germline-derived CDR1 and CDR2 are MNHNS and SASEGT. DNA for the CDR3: TGTGCCAGCAGTGAATTTGTAGGGCTCTACGAGCAGTACTTC. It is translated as CASSEFVGLYEQYF.

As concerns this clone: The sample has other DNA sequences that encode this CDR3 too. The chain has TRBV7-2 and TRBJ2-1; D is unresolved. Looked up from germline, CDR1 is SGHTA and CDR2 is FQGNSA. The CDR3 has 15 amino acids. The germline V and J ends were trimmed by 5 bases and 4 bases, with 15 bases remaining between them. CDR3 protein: CASSPPPLGYNEQFF. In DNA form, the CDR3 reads TGTGCCAGCAGCCCGCCCCCTCTCGGATACAATGAGCAGTTCTTC. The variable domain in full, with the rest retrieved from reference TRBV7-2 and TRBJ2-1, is GAGVSQSPSNKVTEKGKDVELRCDPISGHTALYWYRQSLGQGLEFLIYFQGNSAPDKSGLPSDRFSAERTGGSVSTLTIQRTQQEDSAVYLCASSPPPLGYNEQFFGPGTRLTVL.

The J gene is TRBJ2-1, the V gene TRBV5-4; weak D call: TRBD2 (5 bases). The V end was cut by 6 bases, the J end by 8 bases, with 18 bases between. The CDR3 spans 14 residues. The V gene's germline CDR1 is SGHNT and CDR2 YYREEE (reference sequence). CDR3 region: CASTPSQAGDEQFF. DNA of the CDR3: TGTGCCAGCACCCCGTCCCAGGCCGGGGATGAGCAGTTCTTC.

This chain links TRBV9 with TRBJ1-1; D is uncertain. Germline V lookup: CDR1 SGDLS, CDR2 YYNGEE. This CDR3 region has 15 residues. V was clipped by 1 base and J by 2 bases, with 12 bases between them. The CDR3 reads CASSVTGVGNTEAFF. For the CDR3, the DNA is TGTGCCAGCAGCGTAACCGGGGTCGGTAACACTGAAGCTTTCTTT.

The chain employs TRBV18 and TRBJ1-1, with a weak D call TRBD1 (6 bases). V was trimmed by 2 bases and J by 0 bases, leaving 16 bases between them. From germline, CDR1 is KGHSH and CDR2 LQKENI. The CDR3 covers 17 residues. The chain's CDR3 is CASSPGVTGTLNTEAFF. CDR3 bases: TGTGCCAGCTCACCAGGCGTTACCGGGACACTGAACACTGAAGCTTTCTTT.

CDR3 bases: TGCAGCGCCGGGAACTATGGCTACACCTTC. Its translation: CSAGNYGYTF. V usage is TRBV29-1 and J usage is TRBJ1-2, with no clear D. The CDR3 contains 10 residues. Trimming removed 7 bases from V and 2 bases from J, with 5 bases in between. CDR1 is SQVTM, CDR2 ANQGSEA, per germline.

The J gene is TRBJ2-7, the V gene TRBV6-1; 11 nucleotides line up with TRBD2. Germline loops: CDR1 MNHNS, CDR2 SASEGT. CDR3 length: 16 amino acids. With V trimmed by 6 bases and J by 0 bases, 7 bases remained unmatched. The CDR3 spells CASSELAGVTSYEQYF. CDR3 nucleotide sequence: TGTGCCAGCAGCGAACTAGCGGGAGTTACCTCCTACGAGCAGTACTTC.

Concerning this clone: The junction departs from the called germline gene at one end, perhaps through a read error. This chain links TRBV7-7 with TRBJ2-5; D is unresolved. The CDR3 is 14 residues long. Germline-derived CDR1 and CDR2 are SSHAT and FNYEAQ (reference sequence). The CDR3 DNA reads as TGTGCTAGCAGCTTAGCCTTTGCCCAAGAGACCCAGTACTTC. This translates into CASSLAFAQETQYF.

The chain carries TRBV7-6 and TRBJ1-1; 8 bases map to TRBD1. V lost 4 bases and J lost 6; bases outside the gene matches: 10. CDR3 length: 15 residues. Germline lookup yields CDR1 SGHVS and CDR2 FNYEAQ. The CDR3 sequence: CASSSEQGVRAEAFF. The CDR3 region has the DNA TGTGCCAGCAGCTCAGAACAGGGGGTAAGGGCTGAAGCTTTCTTT.

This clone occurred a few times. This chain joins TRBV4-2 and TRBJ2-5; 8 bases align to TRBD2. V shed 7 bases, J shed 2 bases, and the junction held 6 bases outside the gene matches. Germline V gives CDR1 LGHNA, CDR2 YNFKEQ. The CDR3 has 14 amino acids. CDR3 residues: CASTKTSGQETQYF. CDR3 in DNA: TGTGCCAGCACCAAAACTAGCGGACAAGAGACCCAGTACTTC.

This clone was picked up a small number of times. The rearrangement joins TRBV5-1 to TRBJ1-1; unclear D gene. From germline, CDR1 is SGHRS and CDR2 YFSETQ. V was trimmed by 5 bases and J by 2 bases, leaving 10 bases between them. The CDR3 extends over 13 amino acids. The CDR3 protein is CASSPGPNTEAFF. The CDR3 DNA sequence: TGCGCCAGCAGTCCGGGTCCAAACACTGAAGCTTTCTTT.